This T cell receptor (beta chain) was obtained from a study of blood T cell repertoires in COVID-19. Study summary: COVID-19 samples collected from the United States, Italy and Spain covered acute and convalescent phases. The analysed material was cDNA or gDNA that came from T cells, B-cell-depleted T cells, or PBMCs.

Study processing details: Reference gene primer amplification gave estimated nucleated cell counts. TCRdb's table, derived via immunoSEQ multiplex PCR, lists solely in-frame clones and lacks some. For V, J and clone size, that table is used; D and trimming come from the DNA. The table shows under 45,000 clones, with about 86% occurring only once. The CDR3 is 18 amino acids. V dropped 4 bases and J dropped 1; count of bases not matched to a gene: 11. Looked up from germline, CDR1 is SNHLY and CDR2 is FYNNEI. The receptor was isolated from a woman aged 80 or over with active or convalescent COVID-19. This chain connects TRBV2 to TRBJ1-5; 9 bases are shared with TRBD1. Sequencing input: peripheral blood. The CDR3 is CASSAEYTGTGSNQPQHF. CDR3 nucleotides: TGTGCCAGCAGTGCAGAATACACCGGGACAGGGAGCAATCAGCCCCAGCATTTT.